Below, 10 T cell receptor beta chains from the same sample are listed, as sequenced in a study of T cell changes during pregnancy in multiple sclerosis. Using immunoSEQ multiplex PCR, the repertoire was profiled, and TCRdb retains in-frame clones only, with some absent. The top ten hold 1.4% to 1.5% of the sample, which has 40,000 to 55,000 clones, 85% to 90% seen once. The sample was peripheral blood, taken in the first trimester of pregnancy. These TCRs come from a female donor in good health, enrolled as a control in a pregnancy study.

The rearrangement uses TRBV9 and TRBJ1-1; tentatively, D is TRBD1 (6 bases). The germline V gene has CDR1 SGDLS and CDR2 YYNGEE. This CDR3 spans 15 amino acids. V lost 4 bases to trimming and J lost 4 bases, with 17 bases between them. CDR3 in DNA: TGTGCCAGCAGCAAAATCACAGGGTTTGTCACTGAAGCTTTCTTT. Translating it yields CASSKITGFVTEAFF.

The chain's CDR3 is CASSSSTTGQGLQETQYF. In nucleotides, the CDR3 is TGCGCCAGCAGCTCGAGCACTACGGGACAGGGTTTACAAGAGACCCAGTACTTC. The chain employs TRBV5-1 and TRBJ2-5; 9 bases are shared with TRBD1. V shed 3 bases, J shed 2 bases, and the junction held 14 bases outside the gene matches. This CDR3 contains 18 residues. CDR1 and CDR2 (germline): SGHRS, YFSETQ.

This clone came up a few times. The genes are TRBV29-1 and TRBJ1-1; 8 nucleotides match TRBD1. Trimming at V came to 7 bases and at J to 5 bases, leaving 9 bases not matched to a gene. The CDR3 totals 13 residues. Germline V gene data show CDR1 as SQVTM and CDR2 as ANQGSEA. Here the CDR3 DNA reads TGCAGCGGGAGACAGGGGAGGGGGACTGAAGCTTTCTTT. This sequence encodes CSGRQGRGTEAFF.

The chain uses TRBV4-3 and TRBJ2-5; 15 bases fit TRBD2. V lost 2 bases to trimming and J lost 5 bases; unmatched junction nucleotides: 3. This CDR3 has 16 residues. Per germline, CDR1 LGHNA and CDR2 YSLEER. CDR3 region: CASSQLGLAGGETQYF. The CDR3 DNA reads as TGCGCCAGCAGCCAACTCGGACTAGCGGGAGGGGAGACCCAGTACTTC.

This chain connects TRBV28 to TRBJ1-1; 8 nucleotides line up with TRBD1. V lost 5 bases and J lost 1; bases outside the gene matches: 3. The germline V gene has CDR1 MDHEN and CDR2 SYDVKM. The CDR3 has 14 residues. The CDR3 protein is CASSPGTGNTEAFF. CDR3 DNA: TGTGCCAGCAGTCCGGGGACAGGGAACACTGAAGCTTTCTTT.

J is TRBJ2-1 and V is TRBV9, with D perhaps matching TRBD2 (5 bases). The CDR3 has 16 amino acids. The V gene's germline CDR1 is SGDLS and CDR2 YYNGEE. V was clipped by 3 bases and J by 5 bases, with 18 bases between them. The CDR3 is CASSAPGRGMDNEQFF. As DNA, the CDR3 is TGTGCCAGCAGCGCCCCAGGTCGGGGTATGGACAATGAGCAGTTCTTC.

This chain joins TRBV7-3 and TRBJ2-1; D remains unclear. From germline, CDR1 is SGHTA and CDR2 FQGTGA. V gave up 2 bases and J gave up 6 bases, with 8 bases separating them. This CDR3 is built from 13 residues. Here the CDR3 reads CASSLGASNEQFF. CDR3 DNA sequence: TGTGCCAGCAGCTTAGGAGCCAGCAATGAGCAGTTCTTC.

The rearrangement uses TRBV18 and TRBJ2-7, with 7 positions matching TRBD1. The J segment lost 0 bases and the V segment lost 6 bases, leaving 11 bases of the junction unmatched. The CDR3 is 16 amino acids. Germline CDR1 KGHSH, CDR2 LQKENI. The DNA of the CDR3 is TGTGCCAGCTCCCCTTCAAGGTCAGGGGGCTCCTACGAGCAGTACTTC. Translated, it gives CASSPSRSGGSYEQYF.

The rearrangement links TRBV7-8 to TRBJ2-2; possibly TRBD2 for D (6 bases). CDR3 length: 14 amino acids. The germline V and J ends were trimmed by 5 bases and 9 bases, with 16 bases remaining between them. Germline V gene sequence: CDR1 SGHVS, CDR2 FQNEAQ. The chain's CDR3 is CASSPETSFRELFF. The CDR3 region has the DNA TGTGCCAGCAGCCCGGAGACTAGTTTCCGGGAGCTGTTTTTT. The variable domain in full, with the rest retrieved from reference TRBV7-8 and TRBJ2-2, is GAGVSQSPRYKVAKRGQDVALRCDPISGHVSLFWYQQALGQGPEFLTYFQNEAQLDKSGLPSDRFFAERPEGSVSTLKIQRTQQEDSAVYLCASSPETSFRELFFGEGSRLTVL.

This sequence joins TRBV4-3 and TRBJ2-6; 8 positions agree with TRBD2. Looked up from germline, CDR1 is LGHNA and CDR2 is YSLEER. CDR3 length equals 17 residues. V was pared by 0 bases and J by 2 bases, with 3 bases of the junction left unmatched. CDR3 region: CASSQEGAGAGANVLTF. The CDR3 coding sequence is TGCGCCAGCAGCCAAGAAGGAGCGGGAGCTGGGGCCAACGTCCTGACTTTC.